One and the same sample provided the 24 T cell receptor beta chains below, sequenced in a study of blood T cell repertoires in COVID-19. Data came from immunoSEQ multiplex PCR; TCRdb stores just in-frame clones and leaves some out. This repertoire shows approximately 300,000 clones, about 89% found once; its top ten account for about 6.8%. Source material: peripheral blood. The receptors originated from a young man who had recovered from COVID-19.

V and J are TRBV15 and TRBJ2-1; D may be TRBD2 (6 bases). This CDR3 has 15 residues. V gave up 5 bases and J gave up 2 bases, with 13 bases separating them. The germline CDR1 and CDR2 sequences are LNHNV and YYDKDF (reference sequence). The CDR3, as DNA: TGTGCCACCAGCCTCAGCTGGGGGGCCTACAATGAGCAGTTCTTC. The encoded protein is CATSLSWGAYNEQFF.

J is TRBJ1-1 and V is TRBV7-8; D might be TRBD1 (6 bases). Germline V gene sequence: CDR1 SGHVS, CDR2 FQNEAQ. V lost 5 bases, J lost 8 bases, and 12 bases lay in between. This CDR3 spans 12 amino acids. CDR3: CASSPGQSEAFF. The CDR3 coding sequence is TGTGCCAGCAGCCCTGGACAGAGCGAAGCTTTCTTT.

This sequence joins TRBV27 and TRBJ2-1, with TRBD1 identical over 11 bases. The CDR3 sequence is 16 residues long. Germline V gene lookup returns CDR1 MNHEY and CDR2 SMNVEV (reference sequence). V lost 2 bases and J lost 2; bases outside the gene matches: 2. Written as DNA, the CDR3 is TGTGCCAGCAGTTTAGAGGACAGGGGGCCCTACAATGAGCAGTTCTTC. This sequence encodes CASSLEDRGPYNEQFF.

The rearrangement joins TRBV7-6 to TRBJ1-3, with D tentatively TRBD1 (5 bases). Germline CDR1 reads SGHVS; CDR2 reads FNYEAQ. The length of the CDR3 is 16 residues. Trimming cost V 4 bases and J 4 bases, with 17 bases left between them. CDR3 DNA sequence: TGTGCCAGCAGCTCGCAACGGGACTCGGGGGGAAACACCATATATTTT. It is translated as CASSSQRDSGGNTIYF.

The chain has TRBV7-2 and TRBJ2-7, with a tentative D call TRBD1 (6 bases). The germline gives CDR1 SGHTA, CDR2 FQGNSA. This CDR3 is built from 15 residues. With 1 base removed from V and 6 bases from J, the gap between germline ends came to 16 bases. CDR3 residues: CASSLEPGVRSEQYF. The CDR3 DNA is TGTGCCAGCAGCTTAGAACCAGGGGTAAGGAGCGAGCAGTACTTC. The complete variable domain, with remaining parts taken from reference TRBV7-2 and TRBJ2-7, reads GAGVSQSPSNKVTEKGKDVELRCDPISGHTALYWYRQSLGQGLEFLIYFQGNSAPDKSGLPSDRFSAERTGGSVSTLTIQRTQQEDSAVYLCASSLEPGVRSEQYFGPGTRLTVT.

In this sample, this clone turned up a few times. The chain recombines TRBV24-1 with TRBJ2-1, with 7 bases matching TRBD2. Germline V lookup: CDR1 KGHDR, CDR2 SFDVKD. The length of the CDR3 is 13 residues. V trimming: 5 bases; J trimming: 11 bases; junction bases outside the gene matches: 8. This CDR3 is CATSVPGTTKQFF. The CDR3 region has the DNA TGTGCCACCAGTGTCCCAGGGACTACTAAGCAGTTCTTC.

The chain links TRBV10-2 to TRBJ2-5; 7 bases fit TRBD1. The CDR3 is 13 amino acids. Germline trimming cut 9 bases from V and 2 bases from J; bases unmatched to any gene: 6. Germline assignment: CDR1 WSHSY and CDR2 SAAADI. The CDR3 is CASNEQGQETQYF. CDR3 DNA sequence: TGCGCCAGTAACGAACAGGGGCAAGAGACCCAGTACTTC.

The rearrangement joins TRBV12-3 or TRBV12-4 to TRBJ2-1; 8 bases map to TRBD2. The V and J ends lost 8 bases and 8 bases, in that order; junction bases with no gene match: 5. The CDR3 is 12 residues long. Here the CDR3 DNA reads TGTGCCAGCCGGCGGGGGGTCTATGAGCAGTTCTTC. This encodes CASRRGVYEQFF.

In nucleotides, the CDR3 is TGTTCCTCCGCCCCGGACTATCCCTACGAGCAGTACTTC. Amino acids: CSSAPDYPYEQYF. The rearrangement uses TRBV7-2 and TRBJ2-7; D might be TRBD2 (6 bases). Germline CDR1 reads SGHTA; CDR2 reads FQGNSA. The CDR3 loop spans 13 amino acids.

This clone has only one observation. This sequence joins TRBV3-1 (or the pseudogene TRBV3-2) and TRBJ1-5; TRBD1 matches at 7 bases. The CDR3 has 14 amino acids. The germline gives CDR1 LGHDT, CDR2 YNNKEL (reference sequence). The trim removed 2 bases at V and 7 bases at J, leaving 5 bases unmatched. The CDR3 is CASSQTTGRQPQHF. The DNA of the CDR3 is TGTGCCAGCAGCCAAACGACAGGGAGGCAGCCCCAGCATTTT.

The J gene is TRBJ2-3, the V gene TRBV30; 9 bases map to TRBD1. Germline values: CDR1 GTSNPN, CDR2 SVGIG (reference sequence). This CDR3 contains 13 residues. V trimming: 5 bases; J trimming: 2 bases; junction bases outside the gene matches: 2. CDR3 coding DNA: TGTGCCTGGGGACAGGGGAACACAGATACGCAGTATTTT. Translation gives CAWGQGNTDTQYF.

This rearrangement joins TRBV6-1 to TRBJ2-7; 9 bases agree with TRBD1. Germline lookup yields CDR1 MNHNS and CDR2 SASEGT. Losses at the gene ends were 4 bases for V and 0 bases for J; bases not matched to a gene: 10. The CDR3 is made up of 17 amino acids. The DNA for the CDR3 is TGTGCCAGCAGTGCTCAGACAGGGGGTTTCGGCTCCTACGAGCAGTACTTC. Amino acids: CASSAQTGGFGSYEQYF.

This sequence joins TRBV19 and TRBJ2-2; 7 bases align to TRBD1. With V trimmed by 11 bases and J by 1 base, 7 bases remained unmatched. This CDR3 region has 14 residues. Germline values: CDR1 LNHDA, CDR2 SQIVND (reference sequence). The CDR3 is CASNRDRNTGELFF. CDR3 DNA sequence: TGTGCCTCTAACCGGGACAGGAACACCGGGGAGCTGTTTTTT. Full variable domain (outside the CDR3, taken from reference TRBV19 and TRBJ2-2): DGGITQSPKYLFRKEGQNVTLSCEQNLNHDAMYWYRQDPGQGLRLIYYSQIVNDFQKGDIAEGYSVSREKKESFPLTVTSAQKNPTAFYLCASNRDRNTGELFFGEGSRLTVL.

The rearrangement joins TRBV5-4 to TRBJ2-7; 9 bases line up with TRBD2. The germline V gene encodes CDR1 SGHNT and CDR2 YYREEE (reference sequence). The ends lost 0 bases at V and 5 bases at J; junction bases unmatched: 6. The length of the CDR3 is 15 residues. The CDR3 DNA follows: TGTGCCAGCAGCTTGGTCGGGAGGACTAGCGACGAGCAGTACTTC. It specifies CASSLVGRTSDEQYF.

This clone has a handful of counts. This chain uses TRBV19 with TRBJ2-1, with D possibly being TRBD2 (6 bases). V dropped 1 base and J dropped 9 bases, with 13 bases sitting between them. The CDR3 contains 14 residues. Germline V gene data show CDR1 as LNHDA and CDR2 as SQIVND (reference sequence). CDR3 DNA: TGTGCCAGTAGTATAGGGGGGGACCTCAGTGAGCAGTTCTTC. It encodes CASSIGGDLSEQFF.

This chain links TRBV19 with TRBJ2-7; the match to TRBD2 covers 7 bases. The CDR3 covers 15 residues. CDR1 is LNHDA and CDR2 is SQIVND in the germline V gene (reference sequence). Unmatched junction bases numbered 6, after V lost 4 bases and J lost 0 bases. The CDR3 region has the DNA TGTGCCAGTAGTACTTCAACTAGCGACTCCTACGAGCAGTACTTC. Translating gives CASSTSTSDSYEQYF.

The J gene is TRBJ1-1, the V gene TRBV27; 7 bases agree with TRBD1. CDR3 length equals 14 residues. The V segment lost 0 bases and the J segment 7 bases; nucleotides outside the gene matches: 5. Germline V gene lookup returns CDR1 MNHEY and CDR2 SMNVEV (reference sequence). Written as DNA, the CDR3 is TGTGCCAGCAGTTTATCTTCACAGGGGATTGAAGCTTTCTTT. This sequence encodes CASSLSSQGIEAFF.

The chain joins TRBV6-5 to TRBJ1-1, with D tentatively TRBD1 (5 bases). This CDR3 is 11 amino acids long. Germline V gene lookup returns CDR1 MNHEY and CDR2 SVGAGI. Trimming took off 10 bases at V and 5 bases at J, with 11 bases between the two ends. CDR3 region: CATRGGTEAFF. CDR3 in DNA: TGTGCCACGCGGGGGGGGACTGAAGCTTTCTTT.

The chain links TRBV7-6 to TRBJ1-6; 7 positions agree with TRBD1. Germline values: CDR1 SGHVS, CDR2 FNYEAQ. Trimming took 1 base from V and 7 from J; bases not matched to a gene: 7. The CDR3 length is 16 residues. The CDR3 DNA is TGTGCCAGCAGCTTAGAGGTTTGGGACAGAAATTCACCCCTCCACTTT. Its translation is CASSLEVWDRNSPLHF.

V and J are TRBV25-1 and TRBJ1-1; no definite D call. The CDR3 contains 12 residues. The V gene's germline CDR1 is MGHDK and CDR2 SYGVNS. V was cut by 3 bases and J by 5 bases, with 7 bases left in between. DNA of the CDR3: TGTGCCAGCAGTGAGAGGGAAACTGAAGCTTTCTTT. This codes for CASSERETEAFF.

V usage is TRBV12-3 or TRBV12-4 and J usage is TRBJ1-5; D perhaps matches TRBD1 (5 bases). The CDR3 is 13 residues long. The ends were cut back, 7 bases at V and 6 bases at J, with 13 bases in the middle. The CDR3 nucleotides are TGTGCCAGCACCTTTTCGGGGGGTCAGCCCCAGCATTTT. This sequence encodes CASTFSGGQPQHF.

The rearrangement links TRBV19 to TRBJ1-2; the D gene is possibly TRBD1 (5 bases). The CDR3 extends over 12 amino acids. CDR1 is LNHDA, CDR2 SQIVND, per germline (reference sequence). Trimming stripped 6 bases from V and 6 bases from J, with 11 bases between. This CDR3 reads CASSPDTHGYTF. As DNA, the CDR3 is TGTGCCAGTAGCCCGGACACCCATGGCTACACCTTC.

This chain uses TRBV9 with TRBJ2-2, with 7 bases fitting TRBD1. Trimming at V came to 3 bases and at J to 2 bases, leaving 10 bases not matched to a gene. There are 17 residues in the CDR3. Germline CDR1 reads SGDLS; CDR2 reads YYNGEE. This CDR3 is CASSAPRRDSNTGELFF. The CDR3 DNA reads TGTGCCAGCAGCGCCCCCCGCCGGGACAGTAACACCGGGGAGCTGTTTTTT.

CDR3 coding DNA: TGTGCCAGCAGTTACAGGGGGCTGTCAAATGGCTACACCTTC. Amino acids: CASSYRGLSNGYTF. V is TRBV6-2 or TRBV6-3 and J is TRBJ1-2; 7 nucleotides agree with TRBD1. The J segment lost 6 bases and the V segment lost 2 bases, leaving 6 bases of the junction unmatched. The germline CDR1 and CDR2 sequences are MNHEY and SVGEGT. The CDR3 loop spans 14 amino acids.